The T cell receptor (beta chain) described here comes from a study of CXCR3-negative and CXCR3-positive naive CD8 T cells. In the study overall: Sequencing gave 120 million to 150 million TRB reads overall, about 1.5 +/- 0.3 million per library.

Study findings and constraints: Memory CD8+ T cell repertoires were far less diverse than both naive subsets. Fresh PBMCs went into most assays, and CXCR3 expression partly declined after cryopreservation.

Remarks on this clonotype: Its antigen is not identified.

In preparing the TRB cDNA libraries, 5' RACE with UMI labels was used. TCRdb reprocessed the 5' RACE reads and reports one entry per CDR3 protein, with no DNA. The sample table includes over 35,000 distinct CDR3 sequences. This clonotype was obtained from a human donor in good health. Some clones in this sample may be carry-over from other donors' samples. Source material: memory CD8+ T cells from blood.

The CDR3 reads CASSPLAGQINPRVAFSYEQYF. The chain combines TRBV28 with TRBJ2-7; TCRdb's D call, TRBD1, is unchecked because there is no DNA. Germline V CDR1 and CDR2: MDHEN, SYDVKM. This CDR3 is 22 amino acids long.